These 2 T cell receptor beta chains were sequenced from one sample in a study of blood T cells in healthy people across ages. For the second PCR, which ran for about 6 to 11 cycles, a sample-barcoded 5' primer and a J-beta primer mix were used. One entry per CDR3 protein, called by TCRdb with MiXCR from the 5' RACE reads. The sample consists of about 640,000 distinct CDR3 sequences, approximately 59% of them appearing once. The sample consisted of blood. These receptors all come from a man in his sixties in good health.

This chain uses TRBV3-1 with TRBJ1-4, with D possibly matching TRBD1 (5 bases). There are 15 residues in the CDR3. Trimming removed 4 bases at V and 6 bases at J, with 15 bases between. The germline V gene encodes CDR1 LGHDT and CDR2 YNNKEL (reference sequence). The CDR3 region has the DNA TGTGCCAGCAGCCGGCGGGCGATAGGGGATGAAAAACTGTTTTTT. Translating gives CASSRRAIGDEKLFF.

The chain recombines TRBV20-1 with TRBJ2-7; TRBD1 is a possible D gene (6 bases). This CDR3 is 14 amino acids long. V dropped 6 bases and J dropped 0 bases, with 15 bases sitting between them. Germline values: CDR1 DFQATT, CDR2 SNEGSKA (reference sequence). In DNA, the CDR3 is TGCAGTGCGACCACAGGGATTAGCTCCTACGAGCAGTACTTC. Encoded protein: CSATTGISSYEQYF.